The 5 T cell receptor beta chains below come from one sample, sequenced in a study of vaccination and CD4 T cells after COVID-19. No antigen has been identified for these receptors. As to treatment: approximately 11-day PBMC culture with coronavirus spike peptide pools or control peptides (ViraFEST assay). Sequence data for DNA of cultured CD4+ T cells were generated by the Oncomine TCR Beta short-read assay. TCRdb itself ran the PCR reads through MiXCR, one entry per CDR3 protein. The data show 4,500 to 7,000 distinct CDR3 sequences, about two thirds seen once. Material: CD4+ T cells from blood, cultured in vitro. These receptors were taken from a human donor who had recovered from COVID-19.

The V gene is TRBV7-2, the J gene TRBJ1-2; 8 bases match TRBD1. The V segment lost 1 base and the J segment 4 bases; nucleotides outside the gene matches: 8. Germline lookup yields CDR1 SGHTA and CDR2 FQGNSA. The CDR3 is made up of 16 amino acids. The CDR3 nucleotides are TGTGCCAGCAGCTTAGACGCAGGGGGCGTTGGCTATGGCTACACCTTC. This gives the protein CASSLDAGGVGYGYTF.

The chain uses TRBV4-1 and TRBJ2-2; D is possibly TRBD1 (6 bases). The V gene lost 8 bases and the J gene lost 0 bases, with 13 bases spanning the gap. The germline V gene has CDR1 MGHRA and CDR2 YSYEKL. The CDR3 is 15 amino acids. The CDR3: CASEPGHSNTGELFF. The CDR3 DNA sequence: TGCGCCAGCGAACCGGGACATTCGAACACCGGGGAGCTGTTTTTT.

This clonotype was observed once. This rearrangement joins TRBV6-4 to TRBJ2-2; either TRBD1 or TRBD2 may supply D (5 bases each). V lost 3 bases to trimming and J lost 6 bases, with 14 bases between them. This CDR3 region has 15 residues. Germline assignment: CDR1 MRHNA and CDR2 SNTAGT. The CDR3 protein is CASSEISEGPGELFF. In DNA form, the CDR3 reads TGTGCCAGCAGTGAGATAAGCGAGGGGCCCGGGGAGCTGTTTTTT.

On this clonotype: The junction differs from germline at one of its ends, possibly a read error. The chain has TRBV10-3 and TRBJ2-5; D unclear. This CDR3 is built from 12 residues. Germline CDR1 and CDR2: ENHRY and SYGVKD. The CDR3 here is CAVSSIQETQYF. CDR3 nucleotides: TGTGCCGTCAGCTCCATTCAAGAGACCCAGTACTTC.

This chain's CDR3 is CASRTSGYEQYF. The CDR3 bases are TGTGCCAGCCGGACTAGCGGATACGAGCAGTACTTC. The genes are TRBV6-2 or TRBV6-3 and TRBJ2-7; TRBD2 aligns across 10 bases. Trimming took 8 bases from V and 4 from J; bases not matched to a gene: 2. Germline V gene sequence: CDR1 MNHEY, CDR2 SVGEGT. The CDR3 has 12 residues.